These 16 T cell receptor beta chains were all obtained from the same sample, sequenced in a study of blood T cell repertoires in COVID-19. Sequencing used immunoSEQ multiplex PCR; TCRdb keeps in-frame clones, though not all of them. The sample shows some 46,000 clones, roughly 88% of them seen only once. Sequenced material: peripheral blood. The receptors here all came from an elderly woman with COVID-19, enrolled during active disease.

This chain links TRBV5-1 with TRBJ1-5; TRBD1 might be the D (5 bases). Germline-derived CDR1 and CDR2 are SGHRS and YFSETQ. V lost 4 bases to trimming and J lost 3 bases, with 17 bases between them. CDR3 length equals 16 residues. CDR3 loop: CASSPSGGGVNQPQHF. CDR3 sequence (DNA): TGCGCCAGCAGCCCTAGCGGGGGAGGGGTCAATCAGCCCCAGCATTTT.

The chain employs TRBV6-2 or TRBV6-3 and TRBJ2-7, with TRBD1 identical over 7 bases. The CDR3 is 14 residues long. V lost 2 bases, J lost 2 bases, and 3 bases stayed unmatched. Germline V gene sequence: CDR1 MNHEY, CDR2 SVGEGT. CDR3: CASSYLQGPYEQYF. In nucleotides, the CDR3 is TGTGCCAGCAGTTACCTACAGGGGCCCTACGAGCAGTACTTC.

The chain is built from TRBV5-8 and TRBJ2-6; TRBD1 aligns across 11 bases. The ends lost 4 bases at V and 0 bases at J; junction bases unmatched: 6. Germline V lookup: CDR1 SGHTS, CDR2 YDEGEE. The CDR3 sequence is 18 residues long. CDR3 bases: TGTGCCAGCAGCGAATGGGGGACAGGGGGCTCTGGGGCCAACGTCCTGACTTTC. Its protein is CASSEWGTGGSGANVLTF. The full variable domain, rest sourced from reference TRBV5-8 and TRBJ2-6, is EAGVTQSPTHLIKTRGQQATLRCSPISGHTSVYWYQQALGLGLQFLLWYDEGEERNRGNFPPRFSGRQFPNYSSELNVNALELEDSALYLCASSEWGTGGSGANVLTFGAGSRLTVL.

The chain has TRBV4-1 and TRBJ2-3; a possible D gene is TRBD1 (7 bases). In germline, CDR1 is MGHRA, CDR2 YSYEKL. The length of the CDR3 is 13 residues. V lost 4 bases to trimming and J lost 11 bases, with 16 bases between them. The CDR3 DNA is TGCGCCAGCAGCCTCAGGGGGGACCCGGGGCAGTATTTT. Amino acids: CASSLRGDPGQYF.

V gene TRBV5-1 combines with J gene TRBJ2-1, with TRBD1 identical over 9 bases. CDR3 size: 15 residues. V lost 5 bases to trimming and J lost 1 base; unmatched junction nucleotides: 4. The germline gives CDR1 SGHRS, CDR2 YFSETQ. In DNA form, the CDR3 reads TGCGCCAGCAGTCCCGGGACAGGGTCCTACAATGAGCAGTTCTTC. This sequence encodes CASSPGTGSYNEQFF.

V gene TRBV5-4 combines with J gene TRBJ2-1, with 9 bases fitting TRBD1. The CDR3 is 16 amino acids. Germline V gives CDR1 SGHNT, CDR2 YYREEE (reference sequence). After removal of 3 bases from V and 2 bases from J, the junction contained 6 bases not matched to a gene. The CDR3 region has the DNA TGTGCCAGCAGCTCCCGACAGGGGGAGGCCTACAATGAGCAGTTCTTC. Its translation is CASSSRQGEAYNEQFF.

V and J are TRBV5-6 and TRBJ2-1; a weak D match, TRBD1 (6 bases). The CDR3 has 15 residues. Trimming pared 1 base from V and 0 bases from J, leaving 8 bases between. Germline loops: CDR1 SGHDT, CDR2 YYEEEE. CDR3 region: CASSLTGSSYNEQFF. The CDR3 DNA follows: TGTGCCAGCAGCTTGACAGGGAGCTCCTACAATGAGCAGTTCTTC.

The chain carries TRBV6-2 or TRBV6-3 and TRBJ2-5, with 8 bases aligning to TRBD1. CDR1 and CDR2 (germline): MNHEY, SVGEGT. Trimming cost V 0 bases and J 4 bases; bases outside gene matches: 4. The CDR3 runs to 15 residues. DNA for the CDR3: TGTGCCAGCAGTTACTCCAGACAGGGGTCAGAGACCCAGTACTTC. Encoded protein: CASSYSRQGSETQYF.

This clone has ten or more counts. The chain's CDR3 is CASSDLAGGTGELFF. In DNA, the CDR3 is TGTGCCAGCAGTGACCTAGCGGGAGGTACCGGGGAGCTGTTTTTT. V and J are TRBV6-4 and TRBJ2-2, with TRBD2 matching 11 bases. The CDR3 spans 15 residues. Germline CDR1 MRHNA, CDR2 SNTAGT. J lost 5 bases, V lost 2 bases, and 1 base had no gene match.

This clone was seen once. The chain links TRBV9 to TRBJ2-4, with D unresolved. The germline CDR1 and CDR2 sequences are SGDLS and YYNGEE. The CDR3 contains 15 residues. The ends were cut back, 3 bases at V and 0 bases at J, with 10 bases in the middle. The CDR3 region is CASSAGSLAKNIQYF. In DNA form, the CDR3 reads TGTGCCAGCAGCGCCGGGTCCCTAGCCAAAAACATTCAGTACTTC.

This clone occurred once. This chain links TRBV28 with TRBJ2-3; 8 nucleotides match TRBD1. Germline CDR1 and CDR2: MDHEN and SYDVKM. The CDR3 sequence is 15 residues long. With 5 bases clipped from V and 1 base from J, the junction kept 5 bases outside the gene matches. The CDR3 DNA reads TGTGCCAGCAGTCCAGGGGGCTGGGGCACAGATACGCAGTATTTT. Its translation: CASSPGGWGTDTQYF. Based on the CDR3 plus reference TRBV28 and TRBJ2-3, the full variable domain is DVKVTQSSRYLVKRTGEKVFLECVQDMDHENMFWYRQDPGLGLRLIYFSYDVKMKEKGDIPEGYSVSREKKERFSLILESASTNQTSMYLCASSPGGWGTDTQYFGPGTRLTVL.

The chain recombines TRBV3-1 (or the pseudogene TRBV3-2) with TRBJ1-4, with a weak D call TRBD1 (5 bases). Germline CDR1 reads LGHDT; CDR2 reads YNNKEL (reference sequence). Deletions cut 3 bases from V and 15 bases from J, with 17 bases between. The CDR3 is made up of 13 amino acids. CDR3 in amino acids: CASSQGGIKELFF. The DNA of the CDR3 is TGTGCCAGCAGCCAGGGGGGGATCAAAGAGTTGTTTTTT.

This chain joins TRBV6-5 and TRBJ2-5; the D gene is possibly TRBD2 (5 bases). The CDR3 sequence is 14 residues long. CDR1 is MNHEY and CDR2 is SVGAGI in the germline V gene. The V end was cut by 6 bases, the J end by 5 bases, with 16 bases between. In nucleotides, the CDR3 is TGTGCCAGCAGACCCCCAACTAGTACGGAGACCCAGTACTTC. Its protein is CASRPPTSTETQYF.

The gene calls are TRBV19 and TRBJ2-7, with a tentative D call TRBD1 (6 bases). The CDR3 has 14 amino acids. Between the trimmed V and J ends, which lost 6 bases and 2 bases, there was a span of 14 bases. Looked up from germline, CDR1 is LNHDA and CDR2 is SQIVND (reference sequence). The CDR3 DNA sequence: TGTGCCAGTAGCCGTTTCCGGGACACCTACGAGCAGTACTTC. Protein: CASSRFRDTYEQYF.

This clone was observed a few times. The genes are TRBV4-2 and TRBJ1-2; 7 bases line up with TRBD1. This CDR3 contains 15 residues. Per germline, CDR1 LGHNA and CDR2 YNFKEQ. J lost 4 bases, V lost 0 bases, and 5 bases had no gene match. CDR3 in DNA: TGTGCCAGCAGCCAAGATGAGGGGGCGTCCTATGGCTACACCTTC. It encodes CASSQDEGASYGYTF.

The chain uses TRBV4-3 and TRBJ1-5; a possible D gene is TRBD1 (5 bases). Germline CDR1 is LGHNA and CDR2 is YSLEER. The CDR3 runs to 15 residues. The V end was cut by 2 bases, the J end by 0 bases, with 8 bases between. The CDR3 region has the DNA TGCGCCAGCAGCCAAAATGACAGTAGCAATCAGCCCCAGCATTTT. It yields the protein CASSQNDSSNQPQHF.